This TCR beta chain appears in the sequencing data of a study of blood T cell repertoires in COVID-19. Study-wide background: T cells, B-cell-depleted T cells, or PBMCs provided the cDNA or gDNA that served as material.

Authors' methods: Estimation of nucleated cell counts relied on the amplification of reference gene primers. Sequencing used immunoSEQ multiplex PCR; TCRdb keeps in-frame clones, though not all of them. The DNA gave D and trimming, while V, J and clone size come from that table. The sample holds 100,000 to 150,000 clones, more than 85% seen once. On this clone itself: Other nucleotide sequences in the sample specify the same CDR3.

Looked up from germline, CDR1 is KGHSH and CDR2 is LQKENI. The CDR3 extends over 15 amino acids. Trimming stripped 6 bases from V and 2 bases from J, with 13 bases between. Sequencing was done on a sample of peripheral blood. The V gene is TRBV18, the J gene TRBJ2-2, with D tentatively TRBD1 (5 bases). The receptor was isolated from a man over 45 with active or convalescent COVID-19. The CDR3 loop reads CASSARQGNTGELFF. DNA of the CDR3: TGTGCCAGCTCCGCCCGGCAGGGAAACACCGGGGAGCTGTTTTTT.